This TCR beta chain was obtained from a study of blood T cells in healthy people across ages. Comments on this clonotype: Its cognate antigen is unknown.

This CDR3 has 13 amino acids. V dropped 3 bases and J dropped 5 bases, with 10 bases sitting between them. Aged roughly 6 to 100, donors were systemically healthy Caucasians from Russia. For the second PCR, which ran for roughly 7 to 11 cycles, a sample-barcoded 5' primer and a J-beta primer mix were used. Each CDR3 protein gets one entry after TCRdb re-called the 5' RACE reads with MiXCR. The repertoire holds 1.6 million or so distinct CDR3 sequences, with about 31% as singletons. The study, taken as a whole, reports: Older individuals had lower TCR beta diversity per million T cells (the decline was roughly linear). Donor CMV status, an unknown factor, possibly confounded changes in expanded clonotypes. Higher diversity and more naive CD4+ cells were features of long-lived donors, compared to aged donors.

The chain employs TRBV12-3 or TRBV12-4 and TRBJ1-1; D might be TRBD1 (6 bases). Sequencing used blood. The source is a woman aged 30 to 39 in good health. CDR3 loop: CASSFDRITEAFF. The CDR3 nucleotides are TGTGCCAGCAGTTTTGACAGGATTACTGAAGCTTTCTTT.